This TCR beta chain comes out of a study of vaccination and CD4 T cells after COVID-19. Overall study results and limits: A median of 86.3% of reactive clones, in convalescent patients, became evident only post-vaccination.

Sequenced with the Oncomine TCR Beta short-read assay was DNA taken from cultured CD4+ T cells. TCRdb fed the PCR reads into MiXCR, producing one record per CDR3 protein. The repertoire includes thousands of distinct CDR3 sequences, over 40% of them detected once, and 11% sits in the top ten. Treatment here: roughly 10-day PBMC culture with coronavirus spike peptide pools or control peptides (ViraFEST assay). Ahead of the COVID-19 pandemic (2011-2018), the CD4+ T cells of the unexposed donor were collected. Cells received half-medium changes with fresh IL-2 medium on days 3 and 7. Germline-derived CDR1 and CDR2 are SGHRS and YFSETQ. V shed 3 bases and J shed 0 bases, with 14 bases lying between them. This CDR3 is built from 16 residues. With regard to this clonotype: Its antigen is as yet unknown.

V is TRBV5-1 and J is TRBJ2-3; no clear D. The sequence was collected from a human donor in good health. Material for sequencing was CD4+ T cells from blood, cultured in vitro. CDR3 nucleotide sequence: TGCGCCAGCAGCTCCTTCTCTGCTCTCAGCACAGATACGCAGTATTTT. As protein: CASSSFSALSTDTQYF.